The clone carrying this T cell receptor (beta chain) has a handful of counts. Antigen unknown. The data belong to a study of identical twins. TCRdb analysed the 5' RACE reads with MiXCR anew, one entry per CDR3 protein. This sample has fewer than 250,000 distinct CDR3 sequences, with approximately 7% found just once. The CDR3 consists of 16 residues. Germline V gives CDR1 SGHDN, CDR2 FVKESK. J gave up 0 bases and V 0 bases, and 2 bases lay outside the gene matches. Study-level results: Beta out-of-frame sequences showed weaker excess twin sharing. Recombination models fit unrelated individuals' TCR alpha sharing but underestimated twins'. Some out-of-frame alpha sequences were shared by twins, and these showed excess low generation probability.

Another study also made use of these data, one on yellow fever vaccine responses in identical twins.

This sequence was found in a woman aged 18-29 years in good health. This rearrangement joins TRBV14 to TRBJ2-1, with 7 positions matching TRBD1. The sequenced material came from memory (CD45RO+) T cells sorted from blood. The CDR3 DNA reads as TGTGCCAGCAGCCAAGATCGGGACAGCTCCTACAATGAGCAGTTCTTC. This gives the protein CASSQDRDSSYNEQFF.